This T cell receptor (beta chain) was identified during a study of T-cell memory formation after mild COVID-19. Per the germline V gene, CDR1 is MNHEY and CDR2 is SVGAGI. V shed 0 bases and J 0 bases; nucleotides not matched to a gene: 5. CDR3 length: 18 amino acids. Via MiXCR, TCRdb re-called the 5' RACE reads, giving one row per CDR3 protein. The sample yields 430,000 or so distinct CDR3 sequences, around 25% seen once. About this clonotype itself: The antigen is unknown.

Study results and caveats: From day 15 to 85, contracting clones were balanced between CD4 and CD8, whereas later expanders leaned toward CD4+.

V and J are TRBV6-5 and TRBJ2-3; 11 positions agree with TRBD2. The specimen was PBMCs or a T cell subset sorted from them (not recorded which). The receptor was isolated from an adult woman who had mild COVID-19 (a few samples of this study predate the infection). Cell type and time point are not known. This CDR3 is CASSYSILAGASTDTQYF. The CDR3 DNA reads as TGTGCCAGCAGTTACTCGATACTAGCGGGGGCTAGCACAGATACGCAGTATTTT.